This T cell receptor (beta chain) appears in the sequencing data of a study of cytomegalovirus exposure and HLA in healthy donors. Study observations and caveats: The only immune exposure information that was available was CMV serostatus. V- and J-gene trimming in TCR beta was tied to a missense DCLRE1C variant by an analysis performed later.

In the case of this clone: What it binds is not known.

Primers: 60 Vbeta forward and 13 Jbeta reverse. The data were produced by immunoSEQ multiplex PCR, yet TCRdb's version contains in-frame clones alone and is incomplete. The repertoire holds 150,000 to 200,000 clones, with 60% to 80% as singletons. Healthy bone marrow donors made up the donors. Donors had nominal health at sampling but likely had unrecorded immune exposures. The V segment lost 5 bases and the J segment 4 bases; nucleotides outside the gene matches: 2. The CDR3 loop spans 13 amino acids. Germline V gives CDR1 MNHEY, CDR2 SVGAGI. Source material: PBMCs. The source is a middle-aged woman in good health and CMV-seropositive. The rearrangement uses TRBV6-5 and TRBJ2-7; TRBD1 aligns across 10 bases. The CDR3 sequence: CASSTDRGYEQYF. The DNA for the CDR3 is TGTGCCAGCAGTACGGACAGGGGGTACGAGCAGTACTTC.